This T cell receptor beta chain emerged from a study of T cell changes during pregnancy in multiple sclerosis. The V gene's germline CDR1 is LNHDA and CDR2 SQIVND (reference sequence). V was clipped by 8 bases and J by 3 bases; unmatched bases: 5. The CDR3 consists of 13 residues. Repertoires were generated with immunoSEQ multiplex PCR, while TCRdb's copy carries only in-frame clones and drops some. The sample shows tens of thousands of clones, about 90% of them seen only once. The TCR sequence derives from a female donor in good health, enrolled as a control in a pregnancy study. Sequenced material: peripheral blood, taken in the second trimester of pregnancy. The chain uses TRBV19 and TRBJ2-7; 9 bases match TRBD1. In nucleotides, the CDR3 is TGTGCCAGTGCAGAGACAGGGGGCTACGAGCAGTACTTC. This sequence encodes CASAETGGYEQYF.